This T cell receptor beta chain derives from a study of human T cells and chemical hapten exposure. About this clonotype: What it recognizes is unknown.

TCRdb itself ran the RACE reads through MiXCR, one entry per CDR3 protein. Of more than 300,000 distinct CDR3 sequences in the sample, around 5% were seen once. As to time point: pre-sensitization, week 0. Described treatment: therapeutic diphenylcyclopropenone sensitization with weekly scalp DPC. Study conclusions and caveats: There were significantly more large CDR3 similarity clusters among expanded TCRs than among controls.

Source: whole blood, taken in connection with sensitization to the hapten diphenylcyclopropenone (DPC). The receptor comes from a woman between 18 and 29 years old with alopecia areata. Some clones in this sample may be carry-over from other donors' samples.

CDR3 loop: CASSQVRGGKLFF. Here the CDR3 DNA reads TGCGCCAGCAGCCAAGTCCGGGGGGGGAAACTGTTTTTT. The genes are TRBV4-3 and TRBJ1-4; maybe TRBD1 (5 bases). The CDR3 extends over 13 amino acids. Trimming took off 1 base at V and 11 bases at J, with 11 bases between the two ends. From germline, CDR1 is LGHNA and CDR2 YSLEER.